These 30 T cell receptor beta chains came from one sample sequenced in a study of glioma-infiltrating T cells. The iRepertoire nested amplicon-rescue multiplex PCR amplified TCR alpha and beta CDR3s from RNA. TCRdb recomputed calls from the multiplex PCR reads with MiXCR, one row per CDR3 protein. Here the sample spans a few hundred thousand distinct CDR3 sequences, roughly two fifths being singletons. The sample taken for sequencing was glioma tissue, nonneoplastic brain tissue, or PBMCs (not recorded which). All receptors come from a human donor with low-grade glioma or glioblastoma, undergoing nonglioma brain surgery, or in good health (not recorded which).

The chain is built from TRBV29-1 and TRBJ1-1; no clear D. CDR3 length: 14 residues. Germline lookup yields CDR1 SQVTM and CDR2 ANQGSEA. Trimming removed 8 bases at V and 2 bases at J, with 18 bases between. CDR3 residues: CSTKVAAYNTEAFF. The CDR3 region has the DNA TGCAGCACTAAGGTAGCAGCTTATAACACTGAAGCTTTCTTT. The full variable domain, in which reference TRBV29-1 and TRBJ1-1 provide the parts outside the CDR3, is SAVISQKPSRDICQRGTSLTIQCQVDSQVTMMFWYRQQPGQSLTLIATANQGSEATYESGFVIDKFPISRPNLTFSTLTVSNMSPEDSSIYLCSTKVAAYNTEAFFGQGTRLTVV.

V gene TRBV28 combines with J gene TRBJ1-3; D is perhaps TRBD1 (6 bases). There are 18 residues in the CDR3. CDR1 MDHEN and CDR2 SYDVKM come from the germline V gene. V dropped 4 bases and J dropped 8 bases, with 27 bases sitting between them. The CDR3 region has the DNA TGTGCCAGCAGTTCCCCGATCCTATTAGGGCCAAAGGGGGACACCATATATTTT. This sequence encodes CASSSPILLGPKGDTIYF.

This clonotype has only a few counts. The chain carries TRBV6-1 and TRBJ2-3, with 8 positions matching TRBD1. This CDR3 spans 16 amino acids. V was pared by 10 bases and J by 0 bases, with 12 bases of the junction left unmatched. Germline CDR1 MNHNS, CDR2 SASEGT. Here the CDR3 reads CAIRGLQPASTDTQYF. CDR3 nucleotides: TGTGCCATCAGGGGGCTACAGCCCGCTAGCACAGATACGCAGTATTTT.

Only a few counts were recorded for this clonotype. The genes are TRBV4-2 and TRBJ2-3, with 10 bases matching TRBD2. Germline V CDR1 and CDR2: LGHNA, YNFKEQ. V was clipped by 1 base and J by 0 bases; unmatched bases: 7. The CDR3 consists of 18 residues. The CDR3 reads CASSQVSTSGDSTDTQYF. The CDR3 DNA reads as TGTGCCAGCAGCCAAGTCTCAACTAGCGGGGATAGCACAGATACGCAGTATTTT.

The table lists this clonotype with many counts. The CDR3 region is CASSFSPGGATTDTQYF. CDR3 DNA: TGTGCCAGCAGTTTCTCCCCTGGAGGGGCTACCACAGATACGCAGTATTTT. This chain uses TRBV6-5 with TRBJ2-3, with D possibly matching TRBD2 (6 bases). With 4 bases removed from V and 2 bases from J, the gap between germline ends came to 19 bases. CDR3 size: 17 residues. Germline V gives CDR1 MNHEY, CDR2 SVGAGI.

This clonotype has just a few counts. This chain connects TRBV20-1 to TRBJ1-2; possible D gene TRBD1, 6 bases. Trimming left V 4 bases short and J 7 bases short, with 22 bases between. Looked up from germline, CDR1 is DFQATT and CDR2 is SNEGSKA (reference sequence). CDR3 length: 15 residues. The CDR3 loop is CSAKSFKRDNGGYTF. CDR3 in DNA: TGCAGTGCTAAGAGCTTTAAGAGGGACAACGGTGGCTACACCTTC.

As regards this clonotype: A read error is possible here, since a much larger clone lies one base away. CDR3 bases: TGTTCCAGCAGTAGCCGGGCAGCCTATAGCAATCAGCCCCAGCATTTT. This translates into CSSSSRAAYSNQPQHF. V usage is TRBV6-5 and J usage is TRBJ1-5; no clear D gene. Germline V lookup: CDR1 MNHEY, CDR2 SVGAGI. This CDR3 is built from 16 residues.

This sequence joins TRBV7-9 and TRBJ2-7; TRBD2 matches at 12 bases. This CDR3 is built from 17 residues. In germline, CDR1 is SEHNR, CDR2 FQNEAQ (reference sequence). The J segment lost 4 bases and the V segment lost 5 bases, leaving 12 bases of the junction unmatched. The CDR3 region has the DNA TGTGCCAGCAGCCAAGCGGCTAGCGGGAGGGCCGTATACGAGCAGTACTTC. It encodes CASSQAASGRAVYEQYF.

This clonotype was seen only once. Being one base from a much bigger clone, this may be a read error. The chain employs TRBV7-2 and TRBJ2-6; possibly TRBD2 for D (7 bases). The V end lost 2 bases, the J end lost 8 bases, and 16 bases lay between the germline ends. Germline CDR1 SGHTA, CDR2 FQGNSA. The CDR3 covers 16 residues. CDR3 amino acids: CASSLSPSRGPNVLTF. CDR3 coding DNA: TGTGCCAGCAGCTTATCACCCTCGCGGGGGCCCAACGTCCTGACTTTC.

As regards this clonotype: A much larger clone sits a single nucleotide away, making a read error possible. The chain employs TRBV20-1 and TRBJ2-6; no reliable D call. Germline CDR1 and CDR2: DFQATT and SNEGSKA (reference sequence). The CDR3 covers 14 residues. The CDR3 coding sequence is TGCAGTGCCGGACGCCTCTCTGGGACCAACGTCCTGACTTTC. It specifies CSAGRLSGTNVLTF.

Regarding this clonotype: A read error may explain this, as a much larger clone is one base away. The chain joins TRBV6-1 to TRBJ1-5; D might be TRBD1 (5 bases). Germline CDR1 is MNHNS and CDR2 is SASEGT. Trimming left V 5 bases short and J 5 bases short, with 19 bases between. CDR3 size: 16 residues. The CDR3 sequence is CASSPQRQGTDQPQHF. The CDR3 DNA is TGTGCCAGCAGTCCCCAGAGGCAAGGGACCGATCAGCCCCAGCATTTT.

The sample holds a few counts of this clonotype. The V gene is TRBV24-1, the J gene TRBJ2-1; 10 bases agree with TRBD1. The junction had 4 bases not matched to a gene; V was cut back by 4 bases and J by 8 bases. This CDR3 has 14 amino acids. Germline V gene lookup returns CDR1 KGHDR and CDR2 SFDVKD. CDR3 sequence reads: CATSDGQGGDEQFF. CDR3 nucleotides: TGTGCCACCAGTGACGGACAGGGGGGTGATGAGCAGTTCTTC.

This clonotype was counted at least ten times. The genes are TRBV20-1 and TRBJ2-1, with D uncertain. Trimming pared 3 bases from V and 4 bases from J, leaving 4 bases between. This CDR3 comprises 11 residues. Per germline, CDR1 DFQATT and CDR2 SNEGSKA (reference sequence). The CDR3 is CSARQYNEQFF. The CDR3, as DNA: TGCAGTGCTAGGCAATACAATGAGCAGTTCTTC.

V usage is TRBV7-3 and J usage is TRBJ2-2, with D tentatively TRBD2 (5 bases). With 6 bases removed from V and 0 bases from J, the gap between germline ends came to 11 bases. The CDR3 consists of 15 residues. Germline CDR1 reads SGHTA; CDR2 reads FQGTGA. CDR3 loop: CASRRLLANTGELFF. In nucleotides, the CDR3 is TGTGCCAGCAGGCGACTACTCGCGAACACCGGGGAGCTGTTTTTT.

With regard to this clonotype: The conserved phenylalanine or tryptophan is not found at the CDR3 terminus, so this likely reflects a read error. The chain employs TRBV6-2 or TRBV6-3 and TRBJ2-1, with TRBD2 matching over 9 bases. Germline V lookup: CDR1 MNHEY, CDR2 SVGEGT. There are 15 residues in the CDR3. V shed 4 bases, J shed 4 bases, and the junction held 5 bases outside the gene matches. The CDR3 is CASSWISGSYNEQFL. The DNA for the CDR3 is TGTGCCAGCAGTTGGATTAGCGGGAGTTACAATGAGCAGTTCCTC.

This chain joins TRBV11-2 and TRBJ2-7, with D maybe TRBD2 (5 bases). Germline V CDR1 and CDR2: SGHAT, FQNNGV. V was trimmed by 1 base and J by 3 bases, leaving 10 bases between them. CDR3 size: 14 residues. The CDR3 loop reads CASSLGRGIYEQYF. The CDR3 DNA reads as TGTGCCAGCAGCTTAGGGAGAGGGATCTACGAGCAGTACTTC.

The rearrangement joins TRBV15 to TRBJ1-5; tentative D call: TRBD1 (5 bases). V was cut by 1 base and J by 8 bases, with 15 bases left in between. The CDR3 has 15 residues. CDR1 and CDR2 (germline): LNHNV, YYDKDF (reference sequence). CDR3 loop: CATSRGPDGTEPQHF. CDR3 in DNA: TGTGCCACCAGCAGAGGACCTGACGGGACCGAGCCCCAGCATTTT.

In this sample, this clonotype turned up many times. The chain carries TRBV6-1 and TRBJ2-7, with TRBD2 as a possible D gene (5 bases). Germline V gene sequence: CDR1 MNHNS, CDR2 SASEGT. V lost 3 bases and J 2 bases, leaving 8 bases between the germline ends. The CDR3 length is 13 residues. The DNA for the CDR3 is TGTGCCAGCAGTGAGGGAGAGGCCTACGAGCAGTACTTC. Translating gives CASSEGEAYEQYF.

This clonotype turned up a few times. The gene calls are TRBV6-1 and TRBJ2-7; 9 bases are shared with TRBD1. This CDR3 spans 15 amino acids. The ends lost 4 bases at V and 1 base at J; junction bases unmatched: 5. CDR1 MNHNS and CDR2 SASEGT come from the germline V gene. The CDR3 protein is CASSGGQGISYEQYF. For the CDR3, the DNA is TGTGCCAGCAGTGGGGGACAGGGAATTTCCTACGAGCAGTACTTC.

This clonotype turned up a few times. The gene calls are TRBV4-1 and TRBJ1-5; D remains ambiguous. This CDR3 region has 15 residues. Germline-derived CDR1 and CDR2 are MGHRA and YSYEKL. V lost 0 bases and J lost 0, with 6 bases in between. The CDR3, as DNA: TGCGCCAGCAGCCAAGAATCGGCTAGCAATCAGCCCCAGCATTTT. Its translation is CASSQESASNQPQHF.

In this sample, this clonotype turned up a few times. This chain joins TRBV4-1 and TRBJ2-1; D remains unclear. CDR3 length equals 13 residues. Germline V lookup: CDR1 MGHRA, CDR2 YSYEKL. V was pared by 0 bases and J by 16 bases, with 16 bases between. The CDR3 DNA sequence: TGCGCCAGCAGCCAAGATCGAATGGGGTCGAGTTTCTTC. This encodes CASSQDRMGSSFF.

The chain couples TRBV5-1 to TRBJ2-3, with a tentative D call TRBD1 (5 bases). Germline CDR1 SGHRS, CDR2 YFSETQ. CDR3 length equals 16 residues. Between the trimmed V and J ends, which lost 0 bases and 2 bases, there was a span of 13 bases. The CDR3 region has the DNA TGCGCCAGCAGCTTGGAGGTCAGGGTCCTCACAGATACGCAGTATTTT. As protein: CASSLEVRVLTDTQYF.

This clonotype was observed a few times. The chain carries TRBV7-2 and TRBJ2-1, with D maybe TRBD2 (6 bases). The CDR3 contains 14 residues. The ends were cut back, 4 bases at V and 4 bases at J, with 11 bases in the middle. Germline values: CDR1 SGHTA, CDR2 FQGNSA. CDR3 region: CASSSGSRYNEQFF. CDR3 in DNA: TGTGCCAGCAGCTCCGGGAGTAGGTACAATGAGCAGTTCTTC.

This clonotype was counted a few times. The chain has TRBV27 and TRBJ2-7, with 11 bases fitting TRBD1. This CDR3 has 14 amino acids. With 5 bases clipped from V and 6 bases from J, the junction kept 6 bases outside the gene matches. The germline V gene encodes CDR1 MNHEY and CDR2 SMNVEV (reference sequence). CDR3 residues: CASSLDRGHVEQYF. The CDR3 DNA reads TGTGCCAGCAGTCTGGACAGGGGGCACGTCGAGCAGTACTTC.

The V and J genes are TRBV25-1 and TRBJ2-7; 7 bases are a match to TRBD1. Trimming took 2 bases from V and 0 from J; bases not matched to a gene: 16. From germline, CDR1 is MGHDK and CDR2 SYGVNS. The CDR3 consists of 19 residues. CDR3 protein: CASSEDQNYGQATSYEQYF. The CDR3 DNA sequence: TGTGCCAGCAGTGAAGATCAAAATTATGGACAGGCTACCTCCTACGAGCAGTACTTC.

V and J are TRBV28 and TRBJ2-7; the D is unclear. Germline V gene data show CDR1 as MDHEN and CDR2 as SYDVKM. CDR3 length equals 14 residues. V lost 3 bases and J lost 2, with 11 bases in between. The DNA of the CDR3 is TGTGCCAGCAGTTTGATACCAAGGCCCTACGAGCAGTACTTC. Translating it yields CASSLIPRPYEQYF.

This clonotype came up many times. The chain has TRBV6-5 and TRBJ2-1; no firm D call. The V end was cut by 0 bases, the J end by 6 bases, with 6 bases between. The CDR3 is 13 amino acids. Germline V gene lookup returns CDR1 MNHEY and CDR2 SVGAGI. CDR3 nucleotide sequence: TGTGCCAGCAGTTACTCTAGGATCAATGAGCAGTTCTTC. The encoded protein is CASSYSRINEQFF.

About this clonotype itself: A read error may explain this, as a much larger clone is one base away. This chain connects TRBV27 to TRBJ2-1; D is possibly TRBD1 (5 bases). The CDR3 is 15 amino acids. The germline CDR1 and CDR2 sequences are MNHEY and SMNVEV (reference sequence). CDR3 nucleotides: TGTGCCAGCAGGGGGCTAGGCCACTCCTACAATGAGCGGTTCTTC. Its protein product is CASRGLGHSYNERFF.

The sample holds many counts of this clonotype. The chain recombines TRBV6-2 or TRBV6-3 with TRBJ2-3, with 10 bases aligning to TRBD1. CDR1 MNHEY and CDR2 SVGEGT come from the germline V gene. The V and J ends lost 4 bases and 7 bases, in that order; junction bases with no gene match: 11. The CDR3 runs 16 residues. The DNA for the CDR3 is TGTGCCAGCAGTTCCTCTCCGGGACAGGGGTTTCATACGCAGTATTTT. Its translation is CASSSSPGQGFHTQYF.

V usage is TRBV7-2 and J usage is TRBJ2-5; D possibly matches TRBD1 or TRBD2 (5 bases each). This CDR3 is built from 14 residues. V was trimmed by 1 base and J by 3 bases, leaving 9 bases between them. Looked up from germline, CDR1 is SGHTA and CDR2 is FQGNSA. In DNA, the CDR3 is TGTGCCAGCAGCTTAGGAGGGGCGGAAGAGACCCAGTACTTC. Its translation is CASSLGGAEETQYF.